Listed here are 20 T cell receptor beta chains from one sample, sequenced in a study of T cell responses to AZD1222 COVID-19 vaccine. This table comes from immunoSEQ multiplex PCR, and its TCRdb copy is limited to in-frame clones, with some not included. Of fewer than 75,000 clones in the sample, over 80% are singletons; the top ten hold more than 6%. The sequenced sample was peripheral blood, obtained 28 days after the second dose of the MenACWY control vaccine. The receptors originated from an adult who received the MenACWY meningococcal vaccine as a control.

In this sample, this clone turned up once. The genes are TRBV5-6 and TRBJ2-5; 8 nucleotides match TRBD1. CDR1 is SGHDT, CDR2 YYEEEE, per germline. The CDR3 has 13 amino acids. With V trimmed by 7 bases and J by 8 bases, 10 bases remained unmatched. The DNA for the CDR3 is TGTGCCAGCGGACAGGGAGAGTTCGGTACCCAGTACTTC. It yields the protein CASGQGEFGTQYF.

CDR3 DNA: TGTGCCAGTAGTATAGGCTTCAGGGGCGGCTACACCTTC. Translating gives CASSIGFRGGYTF. The chain couples TRBV19 to TRBJ1-2, with a weak D call TRBD1 (6 bases). This CDR3 comprises 13 residues. CDR1 and CDR2 (germline): LNHDA, SQIVND (reference sequence). V lost 1 base to trimming and J lost 8 bases, with 11 bases between them.

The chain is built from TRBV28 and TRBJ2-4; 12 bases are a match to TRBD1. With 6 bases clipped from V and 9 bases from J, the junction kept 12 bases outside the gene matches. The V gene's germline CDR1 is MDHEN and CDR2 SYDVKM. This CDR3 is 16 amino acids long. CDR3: CASSLMGQGAVGIQYF. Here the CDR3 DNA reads TGTGCCAGCAGCTTAATGGGACAGGGGGCTGTCGGCATTCAGTACTTC.

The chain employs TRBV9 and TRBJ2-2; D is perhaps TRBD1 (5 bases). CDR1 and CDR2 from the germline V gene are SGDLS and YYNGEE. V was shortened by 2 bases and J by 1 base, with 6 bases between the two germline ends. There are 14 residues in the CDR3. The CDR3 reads CASSVRGNTGELFF. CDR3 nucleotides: TGTGCCAGCAGCGTTAGGGGGAACACCGGGGAGCTGTTTTTT.

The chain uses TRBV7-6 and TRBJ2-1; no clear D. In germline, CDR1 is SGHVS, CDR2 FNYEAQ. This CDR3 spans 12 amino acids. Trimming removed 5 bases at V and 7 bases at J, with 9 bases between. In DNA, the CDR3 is TGTGCCAGCAGCGCAGCCAGAAATGAGCAGTTCTTC. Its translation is CASSAARNEQFF. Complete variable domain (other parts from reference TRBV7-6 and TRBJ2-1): GAGVSQSPRYKVTKRGQDVALRCDPISGHVSLYWYRQALGQGPEFLTYFNYEAQQDKSGLPNDRFSAERPEGSISTLTIQRTEQRDSAMYRCASSAARNEQFFGPGTRLTVL.

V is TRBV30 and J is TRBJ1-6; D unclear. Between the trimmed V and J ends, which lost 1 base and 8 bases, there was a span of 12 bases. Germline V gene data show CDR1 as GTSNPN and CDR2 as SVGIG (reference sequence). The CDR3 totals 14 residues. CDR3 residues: CAWSAAGRDSPLHF. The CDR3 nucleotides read TGTGCCTGGAGTGCAGCCGGCCGGGATTCACCCCTCCACTTT. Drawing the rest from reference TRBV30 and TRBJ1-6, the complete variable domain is SQTIHQWPATLVQPVGSPLSLECTVEGTSNPNLYWYRQAAGRGLQLLFYSVGIGQISSEVPQNLSASRPQDRQFILSSKKLLLSDSGFYLCAWSAAGRDSPLHFGNGTRLTVT.

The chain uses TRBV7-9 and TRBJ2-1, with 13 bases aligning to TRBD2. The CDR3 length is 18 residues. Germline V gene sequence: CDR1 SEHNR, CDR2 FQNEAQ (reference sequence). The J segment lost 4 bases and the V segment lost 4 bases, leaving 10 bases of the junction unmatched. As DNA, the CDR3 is TGTGCCAGCAGCTACCAGAGGGGGGGACTAGCGGGATACAATGAGCAGTTCTTC. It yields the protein CASSYQRGGLAGYNEQFF.

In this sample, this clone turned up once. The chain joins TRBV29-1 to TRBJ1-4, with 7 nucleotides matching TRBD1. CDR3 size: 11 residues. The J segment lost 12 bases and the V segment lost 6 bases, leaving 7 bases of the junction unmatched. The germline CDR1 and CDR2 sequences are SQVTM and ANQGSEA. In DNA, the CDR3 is TGCAGCGTCAGGGACCAGGGGGAACTGTTTTTT. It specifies CSVRDQGELFF.

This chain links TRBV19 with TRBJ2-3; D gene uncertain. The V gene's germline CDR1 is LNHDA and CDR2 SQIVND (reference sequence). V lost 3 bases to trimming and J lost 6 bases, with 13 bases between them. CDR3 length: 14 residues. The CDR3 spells CASSIMQRLDTQYF. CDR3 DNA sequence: TGTGCCAGTAGTATTATGCAACGACTTGATACGCAGTATTTT.

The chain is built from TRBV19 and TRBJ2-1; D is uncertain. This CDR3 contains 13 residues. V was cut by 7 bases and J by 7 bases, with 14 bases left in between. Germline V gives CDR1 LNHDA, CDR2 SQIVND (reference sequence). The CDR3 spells CASINSLGNEQFF. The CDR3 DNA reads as TGTGCCAGTATTAATAGTTTGGGAAATGAGCAGTTCTTC. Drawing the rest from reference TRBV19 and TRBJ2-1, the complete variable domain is DGGITQSPKYLFRKEGQNVTLSCEQNLNHDAMYWYRQDPGQGLRLIYYSQIVNDFQKGDIAEGYSVSREKKESFPLTVTSAQKNPTAFYLCASINSLGNEQFFGPGTRLTVL.

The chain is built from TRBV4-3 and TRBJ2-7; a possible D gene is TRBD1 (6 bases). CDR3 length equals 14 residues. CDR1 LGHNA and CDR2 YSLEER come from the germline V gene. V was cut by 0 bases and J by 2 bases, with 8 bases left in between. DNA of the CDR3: TGCGCCAGCAGCCAAGAGACAGGTCCCTACGAGCAGTACTTC. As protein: CASSQETGPYEQYF.

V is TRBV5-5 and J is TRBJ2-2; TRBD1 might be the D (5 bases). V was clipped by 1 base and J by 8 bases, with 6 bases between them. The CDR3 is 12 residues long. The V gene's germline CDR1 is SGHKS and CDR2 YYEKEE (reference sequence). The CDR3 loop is CASSLRQGELFF. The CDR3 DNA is TGTGCCAGCAGCTTGAGACAGGGGGAGCTGTTTTTT.

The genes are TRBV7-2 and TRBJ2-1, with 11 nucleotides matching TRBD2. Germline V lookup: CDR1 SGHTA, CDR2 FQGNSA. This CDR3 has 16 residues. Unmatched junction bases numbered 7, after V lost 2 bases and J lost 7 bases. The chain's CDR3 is CASSLPTSGSINEQFF. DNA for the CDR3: TGTGCCAGCAGCTTACCTACTAGCGGGAGTATAAATGAGCAGTTCTTC.

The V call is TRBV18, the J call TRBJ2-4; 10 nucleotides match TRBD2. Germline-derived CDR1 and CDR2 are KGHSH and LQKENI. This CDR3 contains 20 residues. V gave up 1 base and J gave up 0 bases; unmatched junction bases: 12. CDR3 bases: TGTGCCAGCTCACCACTGGGTCTAGCGGGAGTAGGGGGAGCCAAAAACATTCAGTACTTC. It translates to CASSPLGLAGVGGAKNIQYF. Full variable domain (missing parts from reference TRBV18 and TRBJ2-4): NAGVMQNPRHLVRRRGQEARLRCSPMKGHSHVYWYRQLPEEGLKFMVYLQKENIIDESGMPKERFSAEFPKEGPSILRIQQVVRGDSAAYFCASSPLGLAGVGGAKNIQYFGAGTRLSVL.

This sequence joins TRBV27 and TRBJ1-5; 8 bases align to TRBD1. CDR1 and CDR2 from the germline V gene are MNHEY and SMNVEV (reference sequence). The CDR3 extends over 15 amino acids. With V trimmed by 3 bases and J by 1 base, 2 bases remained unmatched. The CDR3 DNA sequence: TGTGCCAGCAGTTTCAGGGGGCTCAGCAATCAGCCCCAGCATTTT. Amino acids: CASSFRGLSNQPQHF.

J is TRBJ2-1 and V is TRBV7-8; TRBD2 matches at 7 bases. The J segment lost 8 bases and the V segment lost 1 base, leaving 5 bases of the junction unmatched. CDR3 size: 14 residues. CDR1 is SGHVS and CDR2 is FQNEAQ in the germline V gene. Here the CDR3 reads CASSLVRETDEQFF. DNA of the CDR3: TGTGCCAGCAGCTTAGTGCGGGAGACCGATGAGCAGTTCTTC. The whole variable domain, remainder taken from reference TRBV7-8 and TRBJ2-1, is GAGVSQSPRYKVAKRGQDVALRCDPISGHVSLFWYQQALGQGPEFLTYFQNEAQLDKSGLPSDRFFAERPEGSVSTLKIQRTQQEDSAVYLCASSLVRETDEQFFGPGTRLTVL.

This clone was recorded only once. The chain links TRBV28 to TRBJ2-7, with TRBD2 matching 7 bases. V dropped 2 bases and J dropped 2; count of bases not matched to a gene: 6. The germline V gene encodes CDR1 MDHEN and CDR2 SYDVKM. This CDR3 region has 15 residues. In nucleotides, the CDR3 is TGTGCCAGCAGTTTAAGGAGCGGGATCGCCTACGAGCAGTACTTC. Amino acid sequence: CASSLRSGIAYEQYF.

CDR3 residues: CASSPLRDSNQPQHF. DNA for the CDR3: TGCGCCAGCAGCCCCCTCCGGGATAGCAATCAGCCCCAGCATTTT. The chain links TRBV4-1 to TRBJ1-5; no firm D call. The V end lost 4 bases, the J end lost 0 bases, and 10 bases lay between the germline ends. The CDR3 runs to 15 residues. Germline CDR1 is MGHRA and CDR2 is YSYEKL.

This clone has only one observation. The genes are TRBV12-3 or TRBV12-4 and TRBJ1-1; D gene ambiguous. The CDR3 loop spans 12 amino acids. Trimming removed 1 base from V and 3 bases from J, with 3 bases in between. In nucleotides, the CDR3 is TGTGCCAGCAGTTTAGAGTACACTGAAGCTTTCTTT. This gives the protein CASSLEYTEAFF.

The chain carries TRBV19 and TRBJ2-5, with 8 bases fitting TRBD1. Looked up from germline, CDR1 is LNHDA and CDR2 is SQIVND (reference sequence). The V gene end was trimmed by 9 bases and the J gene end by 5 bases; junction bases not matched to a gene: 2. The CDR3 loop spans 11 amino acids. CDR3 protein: CASRGQETQYF. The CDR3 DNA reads TGTGCCAGCAGGGGGCAGGAGACCCAGTACTTC.